The T cell receptor beta chain under discussion was sequenced for a study of blood T cell repertoires in COVID-19. Study at large: From the United States, Italy and Spain came samples of acute and convalescent COVID-19.

Seattle enrolled patients during active infection and tracked them longitudinally. Germline CDR1 reads MDHEN; CDR2 reads SYDVKM. The CDR3 sequence is 17 residues long. The ends lost 6 bases at V and 1 base at J; junction bases unmatched: 14. Study processing details: Quantification of nucleated cells was approximated via reference gene primer amplification. The protocol was immunoSEQ multiplex PCR, while the TCRdb copy is restricted to in-frame clones and leaves out a portion. That table supplies the V and J calls and clone size; D and trimming were determined from the DNA. The data contain about 350,000 clones, 87% of them singletons.

This chain connects TRBV28 to TRBJ2-5; 7 nucleotides line up with TRBD1. The source of this sequence is a man under 40 with COVID-19, enrolled during active disease. The material sequenced was peripheral blood. The CDR3 DNA reads as TGTGCCAGCAGCCTTTCTGCAGGGACAGCCCTCCAAGAGACCCAGTACTTC. Residues: CASSLSAGTALQETQYF.